Below, one T cell receptor (beta chain) is given with its context. This record comes from a study of B cell selection in AIRE deficiency. Clones were sequenced by immunoSEQ multiplex PCR, and TCRdb holds only the in-frame ones, with some missing. The table has tens of thousands of clones, around 95% seen once. J gave up 1 base and V 2 bases, and 5 bases lay outside the gene matches. CDR3 length: 16 amino acids. The V gene's germline CDR1 is ENHRY and CDR2 SYGVKD. The sorted conventional CD4 T cells were gated as CD4+CD127+. Controls came from healthy donors unrelated to patients. This TCR was sampled from a human donor in good health. The sequenced sample consisted of CD4+CD127+ conventional T cells sorted from PBMCs. V is TRBV10-3 and J is TRBJ2-3; 8 positions match TRBD2. The CDR3 reads CAISEPKAGGTDTQYF. The CDR3 region has the DNA TGTGCCATCAGTGAGCCAAAAGCGGGAGGCACAGATACGCAGTATTTT.